Detailed here is one T cell receptor (beta chain). Its specificity is unknown. The data derive from a study of T cells expressing NK-cell markers. Study conclusions and caveats: In about six donors, dominant CD3+CD56+NKG2C+ clonotypes ranked among the top 10 CD8+ clonotypes. Dominance of the CD3+CD56-NKG2C+ fraction by these clonotypes also held in several donors.

A 5'RACE template switching approach incorporating UMIs was used to make TCR beta cDNA. TCRdb reprocessed the 5' RACE reads and reports one entry per CDR3 protein, with no DNA. The specimen's table records about 370,000 distinct CDR3 sequences. There are 14 residues in the CDR3. CDR1 and CDR2 from the germline V gene are DFQATT and SNEGSKA (reference sequence). The V and J genes are TRBV20-1 and TRBJ2-1; the TCRdb call, TRBD1, lacks DNA for checking. The receptor comes from a woman aged 45-65 years in good health. The sample comprised blood T cells: a sorted CD56 or NKG2C T cell subset, CD4+ or CD8+ T cells, or bulk PBMC T cells (not recorded which). CDR3 region: CSAPTGDRYNEQFF.